The rows below give T cell receptor beta chains drawn from one sample of a study of T cell responses to AZD1222 COVID-19 vaccine. The protocol was immunoSEQ multiplex PCR, while the TCRdb copy is restricted to in-frame clones and leaves out a portion. The top ten clones hold 25% to 30% of a sample with 150,000 to 200,000 clones, 70% to 90% of them seen once. Here the sequenced sample was peripheral blood, taken 28 days after the second AZD1222 dose. The receptors come from an adult who received the AZD1222 COVID-19 vaccine. Each CDR3 is given with its conserved first and last residue. A D gene is named only where the DNA matches it firmly. The size entry is marked missing in some rows and otherwise reads once, few, many or a size class.

TGTGCCATCAGTCGCCGGGAACCCGCGAACACCGGGGAGCTGTTTTTT | CAISRREPANTGELFF | TRBV10-3 | - | - | TRBJ2-2
TGTGCCAGCAGCTCGGGCGGGACCTTCGGGGAGCAGTTCTTC | CASSSGGTFGEQFF | TRBV9 | - | - | TRBJ2-1
TGTGCCAGCAGTTACATCCCCCAGGCCTCGGGGGAGACCCAGTACTTC | CASSYIPQASGETQYF | TRBV6-2/TRBV6-3 | - | - | TRBJ2-5
TGTGCCAGCAGCCAAGGGGTTAGCGGAGGCTCCTACAATGAGCAGTTCTTC | CASSQGVSGGSYNEQFF | TRBV3-1/TRBV3-2 | - | - | TRBJ2-1
TGCGCCAGTAGCGACAGGACACTCCATTGCTACGAGCAGTACTTC | CASSDRTLHCYEQYF | TRBV10-1 | - | - | TRBJ2-7
TGTGCTAGCAGCCAGGGGGGGACAGGGCAAGGTACCCAGTACTTC | CASSQGGTGQGTQYF | TRBV7-7 | TRBD1 | - | TRBJ2-5
TGTGCCAGCAGCCGTTCAGGGGACGAGCAGTACTTC | CASSRSGDEQYF | TRBV7-9 | - | - | TRBJ2-7
TGTGCCAGCAGGACAGCGGAGAACACCGGGGAGCTGTTTTTT | CASRTAENTGELFF | TRBV9 | - | - | TRBJ2-2
TGTGCCAGCAGCGGGGCAGGGACCTCCCATTTT | CASSGAGTSHF | TRBV9 | - | once | TRBJ1-5
TGCGCCAGCAGCCAAGATGCTAGCGGCAGCACAGATACGCAGTATTTT | CASSQDASGSTDTQYF | TRBV4-3 | TRBD2 | once | TRBJ2-3
TGTGCCAGCAGGGCCGGCGTGCTAGGGGGCTACACCTTC | CASRAGVLGGYTF | TRBV3-1/TRBV3-2 | - | - | TRBJ1-2
TGTGCCAGCAGCCCCAATCCTCGGGCAACAACTAATGAAAAACTGTTTTTT | CASSPNPRATTNEKLFF | TRBV14 | - | - | TRBJ1-4
TGTGCCAGCGGGGGAGCAGGGGTCAATCAGCCCCAGCATTTT | CASGGAGVNQPQHF | TRBV28 | - | once | TRBJ1-5
TGCAGCGGTATAGTAGCCACAGATACGCAGTATTTT | CSGIVATDTQYF | TRBV29-1 | - | - | TRBJ2-3
TGCAGCGTTGAAGGAGGGGGCGGGACTGGCGTGGGCTACACCTTC | CSVEGGGGTGVGYTF | TRBV29-1 | TRBD1 | - | TRBJ1-2
TGTGCCAGCAGCTTAGCGAGGACAGGGACGGGGGAGCAGTACTTC | CASSLARTGTGEQYF | TRBV7-2 | TRBD1 | - | TRBJ2-7
TGTGCAGATGCCCCGGGACTAGACTACTACGAGCAGTACTTC | CADAPGLDYYEQYF | TRBV2 | TRBD2 | once | TRBJ2-7
TGTGCCAGCAGCTCGCCAGGGGGTGGCTACACCTTC | CASSSPGGGYTF | TRBV12-3/TRBV12-4 | TRBD1 | - | TRBJ1-2
TGCGCCAGCAGTGGCACCAACTCCTACAATGAGCAGTTCTTC | CASSGTNSYNEQFF | TRBV5-1 | - | - | TRBJ2-1
TGTGCCAGCGCCCCAGCCGGGGAAGGGACCGGGGAGCTGTTTTTT | CASAPAGEGTGELFF | TRBV27 | - | - | TRBJ2-2
TGTGCCAGTAGCCTGGACAGGGGGATTATCTACGAGCAGTACTTC | CASSLDRGIIYEQYF | TRBV19 | TRBD1 | - | TRBJ2-7
TGTGCCAGCTCACCGGGGACCGAGACCTACGAGCAGTACTTC | CASSPGTETYEQYF | TRBV18 | - | - | TRBJ2-7
TGTGCCAGCTCACCTCTACCGACTAGCGGGAGTAACACCGGGGAGCTGTTTTTT | CASSPLPTSGSNTGELFF | TRBV18 | TRBD2 | once | TRBJ2-2
TGTGCCAGCAGCCCTCGGGGTAGCGGCAATGAGCAGTTCTTC | CASSPRGSGNEQFF | TRBV9 | - | - | TRBJ2-1
TGTGCCAGCAGCTTGGTTCAGGGCAGAGCTTTCTTT | CASSLVQGRAFF | TRBV5-4 | - | - | TRBJ1-1
TGTGCCAGCAGTTCGGGGGCCGGGGAGCTGTTTTTT | CASSSGAGELFF | TRBV27 | - | - | TRBJ2-2
TGTGCCTGGAGTTCCGGGGGACACCCAAAAGAGCAGTACTTC | CAWSSGGHPKEQYF | TRBV30 | - | few | TRBJ2-7
TGTGCCAGCAGCCCGTTGGAGACCCAGTACTTC | CASSPLETQYF | TRBV7-6 | - | - | TRBJ2-5
TGTGCCAGCAGCTTATTGGTTTTAACCGGTGGCTACACCTTC | CASSLLVLTGGYTF | TRBV7-2 | - | - | TRBJ1-2
TGCGCCAGCAGCTGGCCTCCGGGACTAGCGGGAGGGCAGGCAGATACGCAGTATTTT | CASSWPPGLAGGQADTQYF | TRBV5-1 | TRBD2 | - | TRBJ2-3
TGTGCCAGCAGCTCGGGATTGAATAATGAAAAACTGTTTTTT | CASSSGLNNEKLFF | TRBV5-6 | - | - | TRBJ1-4
TGTGCCAGCCGAGCGGGAGCCTACGAGCAGTACTTC | CASRAGAYEQYF | TRBV2 | TRBD2 | - | TRBJ2-7
TGTGCCAGCTCACCCGCTAGCGGGGAGACCTACAATGAGCAGTTCTTC | CASSPASGETYNEQFF | TRBV18 | TRBD2 | - | TRBJ2-1
TGTGCCAGTAGCCAGCCCGAAGGGAGGAACACTGAAGCTTTCTTT | CASSQPEGRNTEAFF | TRBV19 | - | - | TRBJ1-1
TGTGCCAGCCGGGGGGCGGGTATATGGAGCAATCAGCCCCAGCATTTT | CASRGAGIWSNQPQHF | TRBV19 | - | - | TRBJ1-5
TGTGCTAGCAGCTTAGGGCCGGGGGACAATGAGCAGTTCTTC | CASSLGPGDNEQFF | TRBV7-7 | - | few | TRBJ2-1
TGCGCCAGCGGCCGGGACGGGCCCTACGAGCAGTACTTC | CASGRDGPYEQYF | TRBV5-1 | - | - | TRBJ2-7
TGTGCCAGCATCGGGGCCAGTGGAAACACCATATATTTT | CASIGASGNTIYF | TRBV28 | - | - | TRBJ1-3
TGTGCCAGCAGCGGGCCTAGCGGGAGCTACAATGAGCAGTTCTTC | CASSGPSGSYNEQFF | TRBV11-3 | TRBD2 | - | TRBJ2-1
TGCGCCAGCAGTCAATCGTCGGAGCAGGGGGCTAGAGAGCAGTACTTC | CASSQSSEQGAREQYF | TRBV23-1 | TRBD1 | - | TRBJ2-7
TGTGCCAGCAGACCTCAACTGGGGGATAACTATGGCTACACCTTC | CASRPQLGDNYGYTF | TRBV6-5 | - | - | TRBJ1-2
TGTGCCTGGAGCGATTATAGACAGGGCCTCAATCAGCCCCAGCATTTT | CAWSDYRQGLNQPQHF | TRBV30 | TRBD1 | - | TRBJ1-5
TGTGCCACCAGCAGAGATAGGCTAGATCGATACAATGAGCAGTTCTTC | CATSRDRLDRYNEQFF | TRBV15 | - | - | TRBJ2-1
TGTGCCAGCAGCCAAACGTGGAGGAACTATGGCTACACCTTC | CASSQTWRNYGYTF | TRBV14 | - | - | TRBJ1-2
TGTGCCAGTAGTCTGGGGGGACCAGATACGCAGTATTTT | CASSLGGPDTQYF | TRBV19 | - | - | TRBJ2-3
TGCGCCAGCAGCTTGGGGCACCGGGACTACTCCTACGAGCAGTACTTC | CASSLGHRDYSYEQYF | TRBV5-1 | TRBD2 | - | TRBJ2-7
TGTGCCAGTAGTACCGGGACAGCCGATGAGCAGTTCTTC | CASSTGTADEQFF | TRBV19 | TRBD1 | once | TRBJ2-1
TGTGCCAGCAGTTACTCGCCGGGAAACACCATATATTTT | CASSYSPGNTIYF | TRBV6-6 | - | - | TRBJ1-3
TGTGCCAGCAGCAAAAAGGGGTCTTCTTCTGGGGCCAATGAGCAGTTCTTC | CASSKKGSSSGANEQFF | TRBV7-3 | - | once | TRBJ2-1
TGTGCCAGCAGTTCCCCGGCGGGTTACTACAATGAGCAGTTCTTC | CASSSPAGYYNEQFF | TRBV6-2/TRBV6-3 | - | - | TRBJ2-1
TGTGCCAGCAGCGGGGACGCCTATATTCACCCTGGAAACACCATATATTTT | CASSGDAYIHPGNTIYF | TRBV9 | - | - | TRBJ1-3
TGCGCCCGCACGACGGGGGGCGCGGCAGATACGCAGTATTTT | CARTTGGAADTQYF | TRBV5-1 | - | - | TRBJ2-3
TGTGCCAGTAGTATAGGAGGGCAGGGCTACGGGCAGCCCCAGCATTTT | CASSIGGQGYGQPQHF | TRBV19 | - | - | TRBJ1-5